This T cell receptor (beta chain) was identified in a study of radiotherapy plus CTLA-4 blockade in lung cancer. Trimming at V came to 1 base and at J to 2 bases, leaving 1 base not matched to a gene. Germline V lookup: CDR1 MNHNS, CDR2 SASEGT. The CDR3 extends over 15 amino acids. Clones were sequenced by immunoSEQ multiplex PCR, and TCRdb holds only the in-frame ones, with some missing. Of 80,000 to 100,000 clones in the sample, about 91% were seen once. Comment on this clone: Its antigen is currently unknown.

In chemo-refractory metastatic non-small-cell lung cancer, patients got ipilimumab CTLA-4 blockade together with focal radiation. Points from the study as a whole: Reports identified early blood T cell clone dynamics, with interferon-beta, as the best response predictor.

The sample consisted of peripheral blood, taken from a patient treated with radiotherapy plus ipilimumab. This clonotype was obtained from a human donor with non-small cell lung cancer that progressed on radiotherapy plus ipilimumab. The rearrangement uses TRBV6-1 and TRBJ2-1, with 8 bases that match TRBD2. The CDR3 sequence is CASSEGSGTYNEQFF. The CDR3 coding sequence is TGTGCCAGCAGTGAAGGTAGCGGGACCTACAATGAGCAGTTCTTC.